Below are 15 T cell receptor beta chains sequenced from a single sample in a study of T cell changes during pregnancy in multiple sclerosis. TCRdb's copy holds only in-frame clones and misses some; the assay was immunoSEQ multiplex PCR. The sample shows tens of thousands of clones, 80% to 95% of them seen only once. The sequences come from peripheral blood, collected before pregnancy. The receptor source for this set is a female donor with multiple sclerosis, enrolled in a pregnancy study.

The V gene is TRBV5-1, the J gene TRBJ2-5; D perhaps matches TRBD2 (6 bases). The CDR3 length is 13 residues. V lost 3 bases and J 5 bases, leaving 11 bases between the germline ends. Per germline, CDR1 SGHRS and CDR2 YFSETQ. CDR3 in DNA: TGCGCCAGCAGCTCGGGACTGGGGGAGACCCAGTACTTC. It specifies CASSSGLGETQYF.

This chain links TRBV4-1 with TRBJ1-5; tentatively, D is TRBD1 (5 bases). Trimming removed 1 base from V and 7 bases from J, with 14 bases in between. CDR1 is MGHRA, CDR2 YSYEKL, per germline. CDR3 length equals 15 residues. The CDR3 sequence: CASSQVRGGGQPQHF. The CDR3 DNA sequence: TGCGCCAGCAGCCAAGTCCGGGGTGGGGGGCAGCCCCAGCATTTT.

The V and J genes are TRBV7-9 and TRBJ2-2, with 12 bases fitting TRBD2. CDR1 is SEHNR and CDR2 is FQNEAQ in the germline V gene (reference sequence). The CDR3 contains 18 residues. The V segment lost 5 bases and the J segment 5 bases; nucleotides outside the gene matches: 12. In DNA, the CDR3 is TGTGCCAGCAGCGCGGGACTAGCGGGCCCTTTGTGGACCGGGGAGCTGTTTTTT. Encoded protein: CASSAGLAGPLWTGELFF.

The genes are TRBV4-2 and TRBJ1-2; 10 bases map to TRBD1. Trimming cost V 2 bases and J 3 bases; bases outside gene matches: 6. CDR3 length: 16 residues. Germline lookup yields CDR1 LGHNA and CDR2 YNFKEQ. This chain's CDR3 is CASSQTGTGAYYGYTF. DNA for the CDR3: TGTGCCAGCAGCCAAACCGGGACAGGGGCCTACTATGGCTACACCTTC.

This chain joins TRBV20-1 and TRBJ2-1; TRBD2 matches 8 bases. This CDR3 spans 11 amino acids. From germline, CDR1 is DFQATT and CDR2 SNEGSKA (reference sequence). The J segment lost 13 bases and the V segment lost 3 bases, leaving 5 bases of the junction unmatched. The CDR3, as DNA: TGCAGTGCTAGCCCGGGAGGGGGACAGTTCTTC. Translated: CSASPGGGQFF.

V usage is TRBV5-1 and J usage is TRBJ1-4; 7 bases match TRBD1. Trimming cost V 6 bases and J 2 bases; bases outside gene matches: 10. The CDR3 contains 16 residues. Germline CDR1 SGHRS, CDR2 YFSETQ. The CDR3 DNA sequence: TGCGCCAGCAAGGGCAGGGGGGAATCGACTAATGAAAAACTGTTTTTT. This translates into CASKGRGESTNEKLFF.

The genes are TRBV11-3 and TRBJ2-7; 10 nucleotides match TRBD1. Germline V gene data show CDR1 as SGHNT and CDR2 as YENEEA. With 1 base clipped from V and 0 bases from J, the junction kept 0 bases outside the gene matches. The CDR3 contains 15 residues. CDR3 sequence reads: CASSLGTGGSYEQYF. Written as DNA, the CDR3 is TGTGCCAGCAGCTTAGGGACAGGGGGCTCCTACGAGCAGTACTTC.

This rearrangement joins TRBV7-9 to TRBJ2-3; D is unresolved. Between the trimmed V and J ends, which lost 2 bases and 1 base, there was a span of 10 bases. The CDR3 is made up of 15 amino acids. The germline CDR1 and CDR2 sequences are SEHNR and FQNEAQ (reference sequence). CDR3 sequence (DNA): TGTGCCAGCAGCTTAATAGCACCCCGCACAGATACGCAGTATTTT. As protein: CASSLIAPRTDTQYF.

This rearrangement joins TRBV5-4 to TRBJ2-2; 13 bases line up with TRBD2. The V segment lost 4 bases and the J segment 6 bases; nucleotides outside the gene matches: 6. Germline V lookup: CDR1 SGHNT, CDR2 YYREEE (reference sequence). This CDR3 is built from 16 residues. The CDR3 sequence is CASSIGLAGEAGELFF. The CDR3 nucleotides are TGTGCCAGCAGCATAGGACTAGCGGGAGAGGCCGGGGAGCTGTTTTTT.

This rearrangement joins TRBV28 to TRBJ1-5; D gene ambiguous. CDR3 length: 13 residues. Germline assignment: CDR1 MDHEN and CDR2 SYDVKM. V lost 4 bases to trimming and J lost 0 bases, with 4 bases between them. The CDR3 is CASSSNSNQPQHF. CDR3 DNA sequence: TGTGCCAGCAGTTCTAATAGCAATCAGCCCCAGCATTTT. The full variable domain, in which reference TRBV28 and TRBJ1-5 provide the parts outside the CDR3, is DVKVTQSSRYLVKRTGEKVFLECVQDMDHENMFWYRQDPGLGLRLIYFSYDVKMKEKGDIPEGYSVSREKKERFSLILESASTNQTSMYLCASSSNSNQPQHFGDGTRLSIL.

The J gene is TRBJ2-7, the V gene TRBV5-1; D perhaps matches TRBD2 (6 bases). Deletions cut 4 bases from V and 6 bases from J, with 11 bases between. CDR3 length: 12 amino acids. Looked up from germline, CDR1 is SGHRS and CDR2 is YFSETQ. This chain's CDR3 is CASSVGGFEQYF. CDR3 nucleotide sequence: TGCGCCAGCAGCGTTGGGGGGTTCGAGCAGTACTTC.

The chain employs TRBV5-3 and TRBJ1-4; 7 bases line up with TRBD1. TRBV5-3 carries the ORF label, with uncertain function. The V gene end was trimmed by 5 bases and the J gene end by 0 bases; junction bases not matched to a gene: 7. This CDR3 has 16 residues. CDR3 residues: CARRFGTDSTNEKLFF. For the CDR3, the DNA is TGTGCCAGAAGGTTTGGGACAGACTCAACTAATGAAAAACTGTTTTTT.

This chain joins TRBV10-3 and TRBJ1-2; TRBD1 might be the D (6 bases). From germline, CDR1 is ENHRY and CDR2 SYGVKD. This CDR3 has 13 residues. Deletions cut 4 bases from V and 3 bases from J, with 9 bases between. This CDR3 reads CAISGAGDYGYTF. CDR3 nucleotide sequence: TGTGCCATCAGTGGGGCAGGGGACTATGGCTACACCTTC.

The rearrangement uses TRBV10-3 and TRBJ1-5, with D maybe TRBD1 (6 bases). The V end was cut by 1 base, the J end by 7 bases, with 14 bases between. CDR3 size: 15 residues. Germline V gene data show CDR1 as ENHRY and CDR2 as SYGVKD. In DNA form, the CDR3 reads TGTGCCATCAGTGAGTTAGGACAGAGTGAACAGCCCCAGCATTTT. Its protein is CAISELGQSEQPQHF.

The V call is TRBV4-1, the J call TRBJ1-2; the D gene is possibly TRBD1 (6 bases). V lost 4 bases, J lost 1 base, and 10 bases lay in between. Germline V lookup: CDR1 MGHRA, CDR2 YSYEKL. The CDR3 extends over 14 amino acids. CDR3 in DNA: TGCGCCAGCAGCCCCGGACAGTTTAACTATGGCTACACCTTC. It specifies CASSPGQFNYGYTF.